A selection of T cell receptor beta chains follows, all from one sample in a study of cytomegalovirus exposure and HLA in healthy donors. Using immunoSEQ multiplex PCR, the repertoire was profiled, and TCRdb retains in-frame clones only, with some absent. This sample has approximately 170,000 clones, with 82% found just once. Material for sequencing was PBMCs. The receptors come from a male donor in good health and CMV-seronegative. Both conserved end residues are part of each CDR3. D genes are given only for firm matches. Part of the rows lack a size; the others show once, few, many or a class for expanded clones.

d_gene: NA
v_gene: TRBV30
j_gene: TRBJ1-5
abundance: NA
CDR3aa: CAWSVLSQPQHF
CDR3nt: TGTGCCTGGAGTGTACTGAGTCAGCCCCAGCATTTT

d_gene: NA
v_gene: TRBV5-6
j_gene: TRBJ1-2
abundance: NA
CDR3aa: CASSFGGAGGYTF
CDR3nt: TGTGCCAGCAGCTTTGGGGGCGCGGGTGGCTACACCTTC

d_gene: TRBD2
v_gene: TRBV28
j_gene: TRBJ2-2
abundance: NA
CDR3aa: CAITPIGLADINTGELFF
CDR3nt: TGTGCCATCACACCGATCGGACTAGCGGACATCAACACCGGGGAGCTGTTTTTT

d_gene: NA
v_gene: TRBV9
j_gene: TRBJ1-4
abundance: NA
CDR3aa: CASSTQLQGEKLFF
CDR3nt: TGTGCCAGCAGCACTCAGCTGCAGGGTGAAAAACTGTTTTTT

d_gene: TRBD2
v_gene: TRBV4-2
j_gene: TRBJ2-2
abundance: NA
CDR3aa: CASSQGLAELGGELFF
CDR3nt: TGTGCCAGCAGCCAAGGCCTAGCGGAACTAGGGGGGGAGCTGTTTTTT

d_gene: TRBD2
v_gene: TRBV19
j_gene: TRBJ2-3
abundance: NA
CDR3aa: CASSIDSRGLVLDTQYF
CDR3nt: TGTGCCAGTAGTATAGATAGTCGCGGACTAGTCCTAGATACGCAGTATTTT

d_gene: NA
v_gene: TRBV7-9
j_gene: TRBJ1-6
abundance: NA
CDR3aa: CSSSPTRHSSSYNSPLHF
CDR3nt: TGTTCCAGCAGCCCGACCAGACACTCCAGCTCCTATAATTCACCCCTCCACTTT

d_gene: NA
v_gene: TRBV15
j_gene: TRBJ2-5
abundance: NA
CDR3aa: CATRSGRGQETQYF
CDR3nt: TGTGCCACCAGATCAGGCAGGGGACAAGAGACCCAGTACTTC

d_gene: NA
v_gene: TRBV18
j_gene: TRBJ1-1
abundance: NA
CDR3aa: CASSPLHGAQGAFF
CDR3nt: TGTGCCAGCTCACCTTTGCATGGGGCCCAAGGAGCTTTCTTT

d_gene: NA
v_gene: TRBV5-5
j_gene: TRBJ1-4
abundance: NA
CDR3aa: CASTRTVYEKLFF
CDR3nt: TGTGCCAGCACCCGGACAGTATATGAAAAACTGTTTTTT

d_gene: TRBD1
v_gene: TRBV13
j_gene: TRBJ2-2
abundance: few
CDR3aa: CASSRDRGRGELFF
CDR3nt: TGTGCCAGCAGCCGGGACAGGGGGCGCGGGGAGCTGTTTTTT